The clone carrying this T cell receptor beta chain was counted between two and nine times. The antigen is not known. Some clones are missing from TCRdb's copy, which holds only in-frame ones; the method was immunoSEQ multiplex PCR. Of about 86,000 clones listed, approximately 89% are singletons. The sample originates from a study of T cell responses to AZD1222 COVID-19 vaccine. Findings and limits, study-wide: Reportedly, close to half of spike-specific TCRs are directed against unmutated variant regions. The repertoires were collected only after the peak T cell response.

CDR1 and CDR2 (germline): LGHNT, FRNRAP. V was shortened by 0 bases and J by 8 bases, with 13 bases between the two germline ends. This CDR3 comprises 15 residues. The material was peripheral blood, obtained on day 0 of AZD1222 vaccination. This clonotype was sampled from an adult in good health. The chain employs TRBV12-5 and TRBJ1-4, with D possibly matching TRBD1 (5 bases). CDR3 in amino acids: CASGLVGPGDEKLFF. The CDR3 DNA sequence: TGTGCTAGTGGTTTGGTCGGCCCCGGGGACGAAAAACTGTTTTTT.